Reported below is one T cell receptor (beta chain). These data are taken from a study of blood T cell repertoires in COVID-19. Clones were sequenced by immunoSEQ multiplex PCR, and TCRdb holds only the in-frame ones, with some missing. The sample includes about 80,000 clones, roughly 80% seen only once; the top ten take 9.5% to 15%. The CDR3 is made up of 17 amino acids. Per the germline V gene, CDR1 is MNHEY and CDR2 is SMNVEV (reference sequence). The J segment lost 9 bases and the V segment lost 2 bases, leaving 9 bases of the junction unmatched. The clonotype originates from a man older than 75 with acute or convalescent COVID-19. Sequences were obtained from peripheral blood. The J gene is TRBJ1-6, the V gene TRBV27; TRBD1 matches at 11 bases. The CDR3 spells CASSLEGTGGALSPLHF. CDR3 DNA: TGTGCCAGCAGTTTAGAAGGGACAGGGGGGGCCCTTTCACCCCTCCACTTT.